This record concerns one TCR beta chain sequence. These data are taken from a study of blood T cell repertoires in COVID-19. Study context: COVID-19 samples collected from the United States, Italy and Spain covered acute and convalescent phases. Nucleic acid was either cDNA or gDNA, and it came from T cells, B-cell-depleted T cells, or PBMCs.

Per the original data handling: Reference gene primer amplification gave nucleated cell count estimates. The data were produced by immunoSEQ multiplex PCR, yet TCRdb's version contains in-frame clones alone and is incomplete. V and J calls plus clone size are reproduced from that table; the DNA served to infer D and trimming. Among nearly 300,000 clones listed, approximately 88% were seen once. This CDR3 comprises 15 residues. Germline V lookup: CDR1 MNHNS, CDR2 SASEGT. Losses at the gene ends were 2 bases for V and 2 bases for J; bases not matched to a gene: 1. The sequence was obtained from a woman aged 25 to 39 who had recovered from COVID-19. The rearrangement links TRBV6-1 to TRBJ2-3; TRBD2 matches at 10 bases. The sequenced sample was peripheral blood. In DNA form, the CDR3 reads TGTGCCAGCAGTGAACTAGCGGGGGTCACAGATACGCAGTATTTT. Residues: CASSELAGVTDTQYF.